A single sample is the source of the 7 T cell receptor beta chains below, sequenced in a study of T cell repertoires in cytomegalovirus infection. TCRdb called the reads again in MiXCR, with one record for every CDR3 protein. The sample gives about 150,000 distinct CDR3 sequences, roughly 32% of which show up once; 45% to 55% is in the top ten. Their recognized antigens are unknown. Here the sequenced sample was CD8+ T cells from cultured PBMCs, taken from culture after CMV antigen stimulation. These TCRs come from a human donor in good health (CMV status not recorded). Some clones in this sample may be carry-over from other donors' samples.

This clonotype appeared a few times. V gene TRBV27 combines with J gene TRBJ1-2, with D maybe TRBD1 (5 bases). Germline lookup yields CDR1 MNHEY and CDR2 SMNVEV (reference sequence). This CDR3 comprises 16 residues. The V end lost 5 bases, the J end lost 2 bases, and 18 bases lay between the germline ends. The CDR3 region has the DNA TGTGCCAGCAGTCCCATCATGACAGTAGCCAACTATGGCTACACCTTC. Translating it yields CASSPIMTVANYGYTF.

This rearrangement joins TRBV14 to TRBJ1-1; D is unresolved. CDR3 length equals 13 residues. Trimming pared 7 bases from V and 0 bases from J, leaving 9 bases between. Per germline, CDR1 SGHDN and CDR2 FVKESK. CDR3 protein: CASTQYLNTEAFF. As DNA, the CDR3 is TGTGCCAGCACCCAGTATTTGAACACTGAAGCTTTCTTT.

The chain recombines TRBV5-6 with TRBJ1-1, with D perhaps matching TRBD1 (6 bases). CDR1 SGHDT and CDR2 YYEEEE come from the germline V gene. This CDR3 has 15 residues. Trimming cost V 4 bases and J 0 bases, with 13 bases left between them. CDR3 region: CASSQLRGMNTEAFF. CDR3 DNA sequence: TGTGCCAGCAGCCAACTCAGGGGCATGAACACTGAAGCTTTCTTT.

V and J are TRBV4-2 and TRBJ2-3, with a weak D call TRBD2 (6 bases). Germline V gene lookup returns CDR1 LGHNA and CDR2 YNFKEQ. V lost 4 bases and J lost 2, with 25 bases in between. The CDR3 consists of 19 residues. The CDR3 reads CASSLLRRDLALDTDTQYF. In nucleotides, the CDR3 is TGTGCCAGCAGCCTCCTCCGGAGGGATCTCGCCCTAGACACAGATACGCAGTATTTT.

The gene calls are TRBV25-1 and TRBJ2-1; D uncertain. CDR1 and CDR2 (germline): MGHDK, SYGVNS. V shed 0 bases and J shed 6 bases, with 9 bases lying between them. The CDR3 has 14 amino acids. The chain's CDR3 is CASSEYDSTNEQFF. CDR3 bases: TGTGCCAGCAGTGAATATGATAGCACCAATGAGCAGTTCTTC.

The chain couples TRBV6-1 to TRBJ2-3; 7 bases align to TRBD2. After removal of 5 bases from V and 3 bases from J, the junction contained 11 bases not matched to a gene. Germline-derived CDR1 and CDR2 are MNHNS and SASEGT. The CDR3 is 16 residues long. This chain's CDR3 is CASSKRDSSQTDTQYF. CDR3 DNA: TGTGCCAGCAGTAAGCGGGACTCCAGTCAGACAGATACGCAGTATTTT.

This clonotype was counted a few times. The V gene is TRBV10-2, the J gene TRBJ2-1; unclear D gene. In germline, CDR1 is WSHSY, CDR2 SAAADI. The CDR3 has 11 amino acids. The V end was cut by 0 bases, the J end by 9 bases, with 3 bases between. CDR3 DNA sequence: TGCGCCAGCAGTGAGTCGAGTGAGCAGTTCTTC. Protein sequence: CASSESSEQFF.